This is a list of T cell receptor beta chains from one sample in a study of CD8+ T cells in alopecia areata. The table came from immunoSEQ multiplex PCR; TCRdb's copy has only in-frame clones and leaves some out. Here the sample spans about 210,000 clones, over 60% being singletons. The sequences come from CD4+ T cells sorted from blood, collected at week 4, from a patient treated with tofacitinib. The receptors were sampled from a human donor with alopecia areata. The CDR3 runs from the conserved cysteine through the conserved F or W. The D gene is left open where the match is weak. Some rows have no size entry. The others give once, few or many, or a class for an expanded clone.

cdr3_aa	cdr3_nt	clone_size	j_call	v_call	d_call
CASSTRDVNGYTF	TGTGCCAGCAGCACCCGGGACGTAAATGGCTACACCTTC	once	TRBJ1-2	TRBV7-8	-
CASSPVAPGGYEQYF	TGTGCCAGCTCCCCGGTGGCCCCAGGGGGCTACGAGCAGTACTTC	-	TRBJ2-7	TRBV18	TRBD1
CASSLRLATNTEAFF	TGTGCCAGCAGCTTAAGGCTTGCTACGAACACTGAAGCTTTCTTT	many	TRBJ1-1	TRBV7-2	-
CSVEGYTEAFF	TGCAGCGTTGAAGGCTACACTGAAGCTTTCTTT	-	TRBJ1-1	TRBV29-1	-
CASRSPAPGAYEQYF	TGTGCCAGCAGGAGCCCTGCTCCTGGGGCCTACGAGCAGTACTTC	once	TRBJ2-7	TRBV6-1	-
CASSYRVTDTQYF	TGTGCCAGCAGTTACAGGGTGACAGATACGCAGTATTTT	-	TRBJ2-3	TRBV6-5	-
CASSQEDGITDTQYF	TGTGCCAGCAGCCAAGAGGACGGGATAACAGATACGCAGTATTTT	-	TRBJ2-3	TRBV4-2	-
CSVPASRGVGETQYF	TGCAGCGTTCCAGCTTCACGGGGGGTCGGAGAGACCCAGTACTTC	-	TRBJ2-5	TRBV29-1	TRBD2
CASTYGGGGRFF	TGCGCCAGCACCTACGGAGGGGGAGGACGGTTCTTC	-	TRBJ2-1	TRBV5-1	-
CASTLEKATGELFF	TGTGCCAGCACTCTAGAGAAGGCCACCGGGGAGCTGTTTTTT	-	TRBJ2-2	TRBV5-6	-
CASSQVTSGGSDTQYF	TGTGCCAGCAGCCAAGTAACGAGCGGGGGTTCAGATACGCAGTATTTT	-	TRBJ2-3	TRBV4-2	TRBD2
CAIGGTGNYEQYF	TGTGCCATCGGGGGGACAGGGAATTACGAGCAGTACTTC	-	TRBJ2-7	TRBV10-3	TRBD1
CASSPSTGSGDYGYTF	TGCGCCAGCAGCCCTTCCACAGGGTCTGGCGACTATGGCTACACCTTC	once	TRBJ1-2	TRBV5-1	-
CSIRTSSLGEQYF	TGCAGCATCCGGACTAGCTCTCTCGGGGAGCAGTACTTC	-	TRBJ2-7	TRBV29-1	TRBD2
CASSQPRDRGQGRETQYF	TGTGCCAGCAGCCAGCCCCGGGACAGGGGTCAGGGCAGAGAGACCCAGTACTTC	-	TRBJ2-5	TRBV5-6	TRBD1
CASTRSGTGLQETQYF	TGCGCCAGCACTCGATCCGGGACAGGGCTCCAAGAGACCCAGTACTTC	-	TRBJ2-5	TRBV5-1	TRBD1
CASSVDRAEKLFF	TGTGCCAGCAGTGTTGACAGGGCTGAAAAACTGTTTTTT	-	TRBJ1-4	TRBV2	TRBD1
CASSERPRNQPQHF	TGTGCCAGCAGTGAGAGACCCCGCAATCAGCCCCAGCATTTT	few	TRBJ1-5	TRBV2	-
CSVGDGLNQPQHF	TGCAGCGTGGGGGACGGACTCAATCAGCCCCAGCATTTT	-	TRBJ1-5	TRBV29-1	-
CSVAETGNTIYF	TGCAGCGTTGCAGAGACGGGAAACACCATATATTTT	-	TRBJ1-3	TRBV29-1	-
CASSQDRPGRINEKLFF	TGCGCCAGCAGCCAAGATCGGCCCGGGAGGATTAATGAAAAACTGTTTTTT	-	TRBJ1-4	TRBV4-1	-
CSAAGGDYGYTF	TGCAGCGCCGCGGGGGGCGACTATGGCTACACCTTC	-	TRBJ1-2	TRBV29-1	-